What follows are 25 T cell receptor beta chains derived from one specimen sequenced in a study of CD8 T cells in ankylosing spondylitis. TCRdb ran MiXCR on the 5' RACE reads and lists one entry per CDR3 protein. The sample carries more than 250,000 distinct CDR3 sequences, around a tenth recorded once. The sequencing input was blood, either unsorted or a sorted T cell fraction (not recorded which). The receptors stem from a female donor with ankylosing spondylitis or in good health (not recorded which).

The gene calls are TRBV5-1 and TRBJ2-7, with unresolved D. This CDR3 is built from 14 residues. Germline V gene sequence: CDR1 SGHRS, CDR2 YFSETQ. With 5 bases removed from V and 5 bases from J, the gap between germline ends came to 17 bases. The CDR3 spells CASSHEGSGDEQYF. CDR3 sequence (DNA): TGCGCCAGCAGTCATGAAGGGTCTGGCGACGAGCAGTACTTC. Variable domain in full (rest from reference TRBV5-1 and TRBJ2-7): KAGVTQTPRYLIKTRGQQVTLSCSPISGHRSVSWYQQTPGQGLQFLFEYFSETQRNKGNFPGRFSGRQFSNSRSEMNVSTLELGDSALYLCASSHEGSGDEQYFGPGTRLTVT.

This clonotype was detected ten times or more. The chain uses TRBV4-3 and TRBJ2-1; D unresolved. The V end was cut by 1 base, the J end by 13 bases, with 5 bases between. The CDR3 covers 10 residues. Germline CDR1 reads LGHNA; CDR2 reads YSLEER. CDR3 loop: CASSQVVQFF. DNA for the CDR3: TGCGCCAGCAGCCAAGTCGTCCAGTTCTTC.

This clonotype was observed many times. The J gene is TRBJ1-6, the V gene TRBV20-1; D might be TRBD1 (6 bases). The CDR3 length is 13 residues. The V gene lost 4 bases and the J gene lost 7 bases, with 11 bases spanning the gap. Germline V gene data show CDR1 as DFQATT and CDR2 as SNEGSKA (reference sequence). In DNA, the CDR3 is TGCAGTGCTAAAACAGGGTTGAATTCACCCCTCCACTTT. As protein: CSAKTGLNSPLHF.

The chain employs TRBV21-1 and TRBJ2-2; the table calls TRBD1, which could not be checked here. TRBV21-1 is flagged as a pseudogene. CDR3 length equals 18 residues. The CDR3 protein is CASSNQKPGQGNTGELFF. CDR3 in DNA: TGTGCCAGCAGCAATCAGAAACCGGGACAGGGTAACACCGGGGAGCTGTTTTTT.

This clonotype was seen ten or more times. V and J are TRBV29-1 and TRBJ2-5, with D perhaps TRBD1 or TRBD2 (5 bases each). Looked up from germline, CDR1 is SQVTM and CDR2 is ANQGSEA. The CDR3 spans 14 residues. The V end lost 5 bases, the J end lost 4 bases, and 17 bases lay between the germline ends. CDR3 protein: CSVKPGPAGETQYF. The CDR3 DNA reads as TGCAGCGTTAAACCGGGACCTGCTGGAGAGACCCAGTACTTC.

This clonotype has at least ten counts. This chain connects TRBV29-1 to TRBJ2-3; TRBD2 agrees at 10 bases. J was trimmed by 2 bases and V by 6 bases; bases with no gene match: 8. The germline gives CDR1 SQVTM, CDR2 ANQGSEA. The length of the CDR3 is 15 residues. As DNA, the CDR3 is TGCAGCGTACAAGTAGCGGGAGGAAACACAGATACGCAGTATTTT. Protein: CSVQVAGGNTDTQYF.

The chain links TRBV20-1 to TRBJ1-5; 7 positions match TRBD1. This CDR3 has 13 amino acids. Germline V lookup: CDR1 DFQATT, CDR2 SNEGSKA (reference sequence). V lost 4 bases and J lost 3; bases outside the gene matches: 3. The CDR3, as DNA: TGCAGTGCTACCGGACAGGCCAATCAGCCCCAGCATTTT. It yields the protein CSATGQANQPQHF.

This clonotype has a count of ten or more. The rearrangement links TRBV20-1 to TRBJ2-7, with 9 bases identical to TRBD1. J gave up 1 base and V 6 bases, and 7 bases lay outside the gene matches. The CDR3 sequence is 14 residues long. Germline V gene data show CDR1 as DFQATT and CDR2 as SNEGSKA (reference sequence). The CDR3 sequence: CSAPSGTGSYEQYF. For the CDR3, the DNA is TGCAGTGCCCCCTCCGGGACAGGGTCCTACGAGCAGTACTTC.

The J gene is TRBJ2-1, the V gene TRBV20-1, with a weak D call TRBD2 (5 bases). The CDR3 runs to 15 residues. Trimming took 0 bases from V and 4 from J, leaving 13 bases between them. Germline V CDR1 and CDR2: DFQATT, SNEGSKA (reference sequence). The CDR3 DNA is TGCAGTGCTAGAGATTCGGGGAACCTTTACAATGAGCAGTTCTTC. This gives the protein CSARDSGNLYNEQFF.

This clonotype was seen more than once but under ten times. A junction boundary mismatches the germline segment, possibly from a read error. The chain recombines TRBV2 with TRBJ1-1, with D maybe TRBD1 (5 bases). This CDR3 region has 11 residues. Germline V CDR1 and CDR2: SNHLY, FYNNEI. The CDR3 region has the DNA TGTGCCGGCAGGGTTATGACTGAAGCTTTCTTT. Its translation: CAGRVMTEAFF.

Worth noting for this clonotype: This may be a read error: a much more frequent sequence differs by one nucleotide. The chain employs TRBV27 and TRBJ2-1, with 9 bases lining up with TRBD1. J lost 7 bases, V lost 10 bases, and 14 bases had no gene match. There are 15 residues in the CDR3. Per the germline V gene, CDR1 is MNHEY and CDR2 is SMNVEV (reference sequence). CDR3 sequence reads: CATRTSGTGSNEQFF. CDR3 DNA: TGTGCCACCAGAACATCCGGGACAGGGTCGAATGAGCAGTTCTTC.

The chain is built from TRBV27 and TRBJ2-5; 9 bases match TRBD1. With V trimmed by 2 bases and J by 3 bases, 7 bases remained unmatched. This CDR3 has 16 residues. Germline assignment: CDR1 MNHEY and CDR2 SMNVEV (reference sequence). The CDR3 nucleotides read TGTGCCAGCAGTTTAGGGACAGGGTACTCGAAAGAGACCCAGTACTTC. It is translated as CASSLGTGYSKETQYF.

This clonotype has only a few counts. V usage is TRBV20-1 and J usage is TRBJ1-1, with TRBD1 matching over 8 bases. The CDR3 has 14 amino acids. The germline V gene has CDR1 DFQATT and CDR2 SNEGSKA (reference sequence). The V segment lost 6 bases and the J segment 3 bases; nucleotides outside the gene matches: 9. CDR3 in amino acids: CSALNRGRHTEAFF. The CDR3 DNA follows: TGCAGTGCGCTAAACAGGGGGAGGCACACTGAAGCTTTCTTT.

This clonotype was found many times. The chain is built from TRBV28 and TRBJ2-3; no clear D. CDR1 and CDR2 (germline): MDHEN, SYDVKM. Between the trimmed V and J ends, which lost 3 bases and 4 bases, there was a span of 14 bases. The CDR3 loop spans 15 amino acids. The CDR3 is CASSFAVVGSDTQYF. CDR3 nucleotides: TGTGCCAGCAGTTTTGCGGTCGTGGGGTCAGATACGCAGTATTTT.

This clonotype was picked up many times. The chain has TRBV9 and TRBJ2-3; 10 bases match TRBD2. Germline V gene lookup returns CDR1 SGDLS and CDR2 YYNGEE. The CDR3 is 16 residues long. J was trimmed by 4 bases and V by 1 base; bases with no gene match: 6. The CDR3 DNA sequence: TGTGCCAGCAGCGTAAAGGCTAGCGGGAGTGCAGATACGCAGTATTTT. As protein: CASSVKASGSADTQYF.

This clonotype was counted ten times or more. This rearrangement joins TRBV20-1 to TRBJ2-4; 13 bases fit TRBD2. V was pared by 7 bases and J by 1 base, with 4 bases of the junction left unmatched. The CDR3 contains 15 residues. Germline CDR1 DFQATT, CDR2 SNEGSKA (reference sequence). CDR3 sequence: CSELAGGPAKNIQYF. The CDR3 DNA sequence: TGCAGTGAACTAGCGGGAGGGCCGGCCAAAAACATTCAGTACTTC.

This clonotype was counted only a few times. The rearrangement uses TRBV5-1 and TRBJ2-7; 7 bases agree with TRBD1. CDR3 length: 14 residues. CDR1 SGHRS and CDR2 YFSETQ come from the germline V gene. The junction had 10 bases not matched to a gene; V was cut back by 5 bases and J by 5 bases. The DNA for the CDR3 is TGCGCCAGCAGTTCGGTACAGGGGTCACACGAGCAGTACTTC. Translated, it gives CASSSVQGSHEQYF.

This clonotype was recorded a few times. The V gene is TRBV15, the J gene TRBJ2-5; maybe TRBD2 (6 bases). The V end was cut by 1 base, the J end by 4 bases, with 7 bases between. Germline CDR1 is LNHNV and CDR2 is YYDKDF (reference sequence). CDR3 length equals 13 residues. CDR3 in DNA: TGTGCCACCAGCAGAGGGGGAGGAGAGACCCAGTACTTC. Translated, it gives CATSRGGGETQYF.

This clonotype was counted at least ten times. Written as DNA, the CDR3 is TGTGCCAGCAGTTCGGAGCCCCTCTGGGGGGCGCGGGAGCAGTACTTC. Translation gives CASSSEPLWGAREQYF. The chain joins TRBV28 to TRBJ2-7; D might be TRBD1 or TRBD2, each matching 6 bases. The CDR3 is made up of 16 amino acids. Looked up from germline, CDR1 is MDHEN and CDR2 is SYDVKM. V was pared by 4 bases and J by 7 bases, with 23 bases between.

This clonotype was observed many times. The CDR3 nucleotides are TGCAGTGCTAGAGATCGGGGACCACCGTGGGGGCAGTTCTTC. It encodes CSARDRGPPWGQFF. The genes are TRBV20-1 and TRBJ2-1, with D tentatively TRBD1 or TRBD2 (5 bases each). The CDR3 extends over 14 amino acids. The germline V gene has CDR1 DFQATT and CDR2 SNEGSKA (reference sequence). V was shortened by 0 bases and J by 12 bases, with 18 bases between the two germline ends.

This chain joins TRBV14 and TRBJ2-1; D unresolved. The CDR3 extends over 11 amino acids. Trimming removed 1 base at V and 13 bases at J, with 8 bases between. Germline V CDR1 and CDR2: SGHDN, FVKESK. The CDR3 DNA reads as TGTGCCAGCAGCCAAGGCTATTTTCAGTTCTTC. It encodes CASSQGYFQFF.

Concerning this clonotype: A read error may explain this, as a much larger clone is one base away. This chain links TRBV28 with TRBJ1-5; D remains unclear. The CDR3 extends over 12 amino acids. The germline V gene encodes CDR1 MDHEN and CDR2 SYDVKM. The CDR3 reads CTSSAPGEPQHF. CDR3 bases: TGTACCAGCAGTGCTCCCGGGGAGCCCCAGCATTTT.

This clonotype was counted at least ten times. V and J are TRBV20-1 and TRBJ1-6; 9 nucleotides agree with TRBD1. The trim removed 6 bases at V and 9 bases at J, leaving 9 bases unmatched. The CDR3 is 14 amino acids. Germline values: CDR1 DFQATT, CDR2 SNEGSKA (reference sequence). CDR3 nucleotides: TGCAGTGCCTTGAGACAGGGGGGGGCTTCACCCCTCCACTTT. Amino acids: CSALRQGGASPLHF.

This clonotype was counted many times. This chain uses TRBV6-2 or TRBV6-3 with TRBJ1-1; no clear D. Trimming pared 0 bases from V and 7 bases from J, leaving 6 bases between. Germline CDR1 reads MNHEY; CDR2 reads SVGEGT. This CDR3 has 12 amino acids. The CDR3 protein is CASSYSTREAFF. The CDR3, as DNA: TGTGCCAGCAGTTACTCGACGCGTGAAGCTTTCTTT.

This clonotype was recorded many times. The chain is built from TRBV4-3 and TRBJ2-1, with D perhaps matching TRBD2 (5 bases). This CDR3 contains 15 residues. V was pared by 4 bases and J by 6 bases, with 16 bases between. Germline CDR1 is LGHNA and CDR2 is YSLEER. The CDR3 DNA follows: TGCGCCAGCAGCCGGACCACGACTATTTTCAATGAGCAGTTCTTC. Its translation: CASSRTTTIFNEQFF.